Sequencing of this TCR beta chain was carried out in a study of blood T cell repertoires in COVID-19. Some clones are missing from TCRdb's copy, which holds only in-frame ones; the method was immunoSEQ multiplex PCR. The sample gives tens of thousands of clones, 80% to 90% of which show up once; 1.4% is in the top ten. This clone was seen only once. The sample comprised peripheral blood. The clonotype originates from a woman in her sixties or seventies with acute or convalescent COVID-19.

CDR3 region: CASSRDTNSPLHF. In nucleotides, the CDR3 is TGCGCCAGCAGCCGGGACACCAATTCACCCCTCCACTTT. J is TRBJ1-6 and V is TRBV5-1; D might be TRBD1 (6 bases). Germline assignment: CDR1 SGHRS and CDR2 YFSETQ. This CDR3 region has 13 residues. The V end was cut by 4 bases, the J end by 7 bases, with 9 bases between.